This T cell receptor (beta chain) was identified during a study of T cells in Graves' hyperthyroidism and ophthalmopathy. The V and J ends lost 11 bases and 8 bases respectively, with 18 bases between them. CDR3 length equals 13 residues. Germline V gives CDR1 MDHEN, CDR2 SYDVKM. The CDR3 regions of TCR beta were amplified from RNA transcripts. Primed by the HTBI set, a first-round RT-PCR was run on the TCR CDR3. Each CDR3 protein gets one entry after TCRdb re-called the multiplex PCR reads with MiXCR. The table has about 640,000 distinct CDR3 sequences, approximately 15% seen once. Only a few counts were recorded for this clonotype.

The chain links TRBV28 to TRBJ1-4; D might be TRBD1 (5 bases). This TCR was recovered from a woman in her 50s with Graves' ophthalmopathy. Sequenced: blood. The CDR3 here is CAWGGRNGEKLFF. For the CDR3, the DNA is TGTGCCTGGGGGGGGAGGAATGGCGAAAAACTGTTTTTT.